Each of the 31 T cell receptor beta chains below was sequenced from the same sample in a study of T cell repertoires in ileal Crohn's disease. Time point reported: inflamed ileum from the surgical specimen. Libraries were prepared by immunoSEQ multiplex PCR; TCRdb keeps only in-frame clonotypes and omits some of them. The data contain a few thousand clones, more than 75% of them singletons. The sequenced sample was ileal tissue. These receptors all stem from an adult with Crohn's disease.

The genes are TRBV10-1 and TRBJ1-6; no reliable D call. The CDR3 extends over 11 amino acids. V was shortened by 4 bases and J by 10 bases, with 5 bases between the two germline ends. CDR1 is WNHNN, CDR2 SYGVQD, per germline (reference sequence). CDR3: CASSGHSPLHF. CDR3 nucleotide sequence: TGCGCCAGCAGTGGACACTCACCCCTCCACTTT.

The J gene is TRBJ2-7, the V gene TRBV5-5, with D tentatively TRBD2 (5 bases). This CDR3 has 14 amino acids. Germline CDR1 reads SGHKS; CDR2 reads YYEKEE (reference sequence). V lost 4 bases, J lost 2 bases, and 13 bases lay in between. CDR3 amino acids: CASSLPDGTYEQYF. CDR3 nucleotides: TGTGCCAGCAGCCTTCCGGACGGGACCTACGAGCAGTACTTC.

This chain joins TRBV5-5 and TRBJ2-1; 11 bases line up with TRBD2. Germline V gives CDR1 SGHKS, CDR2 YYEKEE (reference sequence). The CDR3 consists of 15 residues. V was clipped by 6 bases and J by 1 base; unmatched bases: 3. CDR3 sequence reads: CASKIAGGSYNEQFF. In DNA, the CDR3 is TGTGCCAGCAAAATAGCGGGAGGGTCCTACAATGAGCAGTTCTTC.

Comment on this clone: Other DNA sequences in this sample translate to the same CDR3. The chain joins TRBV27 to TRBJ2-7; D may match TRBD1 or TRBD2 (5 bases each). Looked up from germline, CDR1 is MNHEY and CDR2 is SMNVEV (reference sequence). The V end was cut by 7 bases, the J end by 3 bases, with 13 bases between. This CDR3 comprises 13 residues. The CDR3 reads CASTGTSDYEQYF. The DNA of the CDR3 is TGTGCCAGCACAGGGACCAGTGACTACGAGCAGTACTTC.

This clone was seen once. CDR3 loop: CASSPGPVGGELFF. The DNA of the CDR3 is TGTGCCAGCAGCCCGGGACCGGTCGGGGGGGAGCTGTTTTTT. The chain employs TRBV9 and TRBJ2-2, with D perhaps matching TRBD1 or TRBD2 (5 bases each). V shed 4 bases and J shed 8 bases, with 15 bases lying between them. The CDR3 runs to 14 residues. Germline CDR1 reads SGDLS; CDR2 reads YYNGEE.

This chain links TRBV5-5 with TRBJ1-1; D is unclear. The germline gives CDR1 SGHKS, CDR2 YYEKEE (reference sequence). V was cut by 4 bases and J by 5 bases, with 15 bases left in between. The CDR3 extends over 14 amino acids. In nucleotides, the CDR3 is TGTGCCAGCAGCCTGGCTGCTAAGGTGACTGAAGCTTTCTTT. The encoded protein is CASSLAAKVTEAFF. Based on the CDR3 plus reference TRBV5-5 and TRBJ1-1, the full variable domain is DAGVTQSPTHLIKTRGQQVTLRCSPISGHKSVSWYQQVLGQGPQFIFQYYEKEERGRGNFPDRFSARQFPNYSSELNVNALLLGDSALYLCASSLAAKVTEAFFGQGTRLTVV.

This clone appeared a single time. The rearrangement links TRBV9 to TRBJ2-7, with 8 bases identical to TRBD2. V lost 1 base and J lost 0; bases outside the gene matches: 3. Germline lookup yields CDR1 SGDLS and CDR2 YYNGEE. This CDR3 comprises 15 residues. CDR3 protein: CASSVLAGPSYEQYF. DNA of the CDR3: TGTGCCAGCAGCGTATTAGCGGGGCCCTCCTACGAGCAGTACTTC.

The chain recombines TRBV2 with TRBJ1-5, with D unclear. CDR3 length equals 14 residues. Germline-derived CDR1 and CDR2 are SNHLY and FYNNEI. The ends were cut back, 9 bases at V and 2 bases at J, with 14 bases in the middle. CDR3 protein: CASRSEGGNQPQHF. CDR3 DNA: TGTGCCAGTAGATCCGAAGGTGGCAATCAGCCCCAGCATTTT.

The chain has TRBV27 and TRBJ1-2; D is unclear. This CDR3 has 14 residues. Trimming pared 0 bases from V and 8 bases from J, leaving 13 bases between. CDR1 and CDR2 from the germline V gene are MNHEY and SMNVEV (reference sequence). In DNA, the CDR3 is TGTGCCAGCAGTTTATCCACGTTTTCCCACGGCTACACCTTC. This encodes CASSLSTFSHGYTF.

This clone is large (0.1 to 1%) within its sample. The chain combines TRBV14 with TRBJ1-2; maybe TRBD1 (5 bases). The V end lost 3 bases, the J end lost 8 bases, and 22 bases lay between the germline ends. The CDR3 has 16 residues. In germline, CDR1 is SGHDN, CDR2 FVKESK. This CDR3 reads CASSQGQVVLPGGYTF. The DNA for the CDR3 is TGTGCCAGCAGCCAGGGGCAGGTCGTACTTCCGGGGGGCTACACCTTC.

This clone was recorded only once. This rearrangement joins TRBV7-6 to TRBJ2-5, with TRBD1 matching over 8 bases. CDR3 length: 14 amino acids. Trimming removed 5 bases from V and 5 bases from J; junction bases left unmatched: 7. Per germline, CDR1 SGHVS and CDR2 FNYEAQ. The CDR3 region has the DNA TGTGCCAGCAGCAACGACAGGGGTTCGGAGACCCAGTACTTC. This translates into CASSNDRGSETQYF.

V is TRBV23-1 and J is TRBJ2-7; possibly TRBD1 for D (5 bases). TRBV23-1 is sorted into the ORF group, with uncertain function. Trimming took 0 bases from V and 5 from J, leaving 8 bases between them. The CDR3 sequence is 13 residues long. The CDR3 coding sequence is TGCGCCAGCAGTCAATCTGGCAGGGACGAGCAGTACTTC. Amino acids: CASSQSGRDEQYF.

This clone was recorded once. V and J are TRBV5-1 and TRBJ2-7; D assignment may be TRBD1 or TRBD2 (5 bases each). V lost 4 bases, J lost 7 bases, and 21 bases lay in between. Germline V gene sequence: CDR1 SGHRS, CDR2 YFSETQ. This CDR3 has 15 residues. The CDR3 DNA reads TGCGCCAGCAGCGGGCCGGGACCCCTCTCGGGGGAGCAGTACTTC. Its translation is CASSGPGPLSGEQYF.

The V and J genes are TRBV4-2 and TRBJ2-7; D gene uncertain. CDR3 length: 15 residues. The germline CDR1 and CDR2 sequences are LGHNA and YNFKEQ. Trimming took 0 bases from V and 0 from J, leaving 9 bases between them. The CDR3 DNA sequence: TGTGCCAGCAGCCAAGATCACGGCTACTCCTACGAGCAGTACTTC. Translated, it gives CASSQDHGYSYEQYF.

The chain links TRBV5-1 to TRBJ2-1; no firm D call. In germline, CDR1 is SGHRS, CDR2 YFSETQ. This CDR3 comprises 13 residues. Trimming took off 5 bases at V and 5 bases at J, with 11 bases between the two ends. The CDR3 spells CASSAGRHNEQFF. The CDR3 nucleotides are TGCGCCAGCAGTGCAGGCCGCCACAATGAGCAGTTCTTC. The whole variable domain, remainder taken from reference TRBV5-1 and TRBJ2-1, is KAGVTQTPRYLIKTRGQQVTLSCSPISGHRSVSWYQQTPGQGLQFLFEYFSETQRNKGNFPGRFSGRQFSNSRSEMNVSTLELGDSALYLCASSAGRHNEQFFGPGTRLTVL.

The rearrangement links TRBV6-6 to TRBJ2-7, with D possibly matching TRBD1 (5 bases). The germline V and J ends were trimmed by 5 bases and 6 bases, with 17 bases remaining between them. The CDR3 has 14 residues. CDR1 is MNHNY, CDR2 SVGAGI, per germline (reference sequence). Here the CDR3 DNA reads TGTGCCAGCAGTGCTCCGCCCCAGGGTTCCGAGCAGTACTTC. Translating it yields CASSAPPQGSEQYF.

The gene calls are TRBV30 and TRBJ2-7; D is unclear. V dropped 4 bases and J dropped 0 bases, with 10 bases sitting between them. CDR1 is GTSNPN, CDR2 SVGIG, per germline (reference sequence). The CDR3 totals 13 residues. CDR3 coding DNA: TGTGCCTGGATGGTCCGTAACTCCTACGAGCAGTACTTC. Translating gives CAWMVRNSYEQYF.

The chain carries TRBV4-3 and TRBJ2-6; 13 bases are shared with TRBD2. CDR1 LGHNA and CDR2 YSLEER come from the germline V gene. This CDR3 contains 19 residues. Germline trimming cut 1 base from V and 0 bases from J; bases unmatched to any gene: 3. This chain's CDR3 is CASSQGGTSGTSGANVLTF. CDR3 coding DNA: TGCGCCAGCAGCCAAGGGGGGACTAGCGGGACCTCTGGGGCCAACGTCCTGACTTTC.

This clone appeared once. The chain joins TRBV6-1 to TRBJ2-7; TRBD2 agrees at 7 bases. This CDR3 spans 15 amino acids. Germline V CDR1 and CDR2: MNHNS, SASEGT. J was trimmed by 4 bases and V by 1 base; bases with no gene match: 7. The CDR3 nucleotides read TGTGCCAGCAGTGAAGAGGCTAGCGGATCGTACGAGCAGTACTTC. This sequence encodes CASSEEASGSYEQYF.

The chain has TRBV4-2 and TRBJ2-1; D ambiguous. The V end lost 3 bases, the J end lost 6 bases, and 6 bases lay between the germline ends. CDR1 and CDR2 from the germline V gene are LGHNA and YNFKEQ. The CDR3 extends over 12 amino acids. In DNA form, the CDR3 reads TGTGCCAGCAGCCAGGGCATCAATGAGCAGTTCTTC. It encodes CASSQGINEQFF.

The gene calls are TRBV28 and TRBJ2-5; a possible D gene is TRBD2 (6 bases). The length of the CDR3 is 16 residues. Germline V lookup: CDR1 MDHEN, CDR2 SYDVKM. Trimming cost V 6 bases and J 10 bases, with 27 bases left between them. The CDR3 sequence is CASRGGTDLYGKGQYF. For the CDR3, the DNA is TGTGCCAGCAGGGGGGGTACCGACCTCTATGGAAAGGGCCAGTACTTC.

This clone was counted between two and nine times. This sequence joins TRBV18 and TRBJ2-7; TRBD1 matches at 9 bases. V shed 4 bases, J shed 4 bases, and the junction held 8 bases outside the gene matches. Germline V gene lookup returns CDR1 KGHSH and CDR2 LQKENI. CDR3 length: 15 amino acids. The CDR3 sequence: CASSLKGGQGYEQYF. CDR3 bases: TGTGCCAGCTCACTCAAAGGAGGACAGGGGTACGAGCAGTACTTC.

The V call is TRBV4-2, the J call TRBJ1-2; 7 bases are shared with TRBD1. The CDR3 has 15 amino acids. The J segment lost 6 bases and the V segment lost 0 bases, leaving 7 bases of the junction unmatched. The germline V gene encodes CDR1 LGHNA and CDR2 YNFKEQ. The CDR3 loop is CASSQDRAGGNGYTF. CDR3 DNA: TGTGCCAGCAGCCAAGATCGGGCAGGGGGAAATGGCTACACCTTC.

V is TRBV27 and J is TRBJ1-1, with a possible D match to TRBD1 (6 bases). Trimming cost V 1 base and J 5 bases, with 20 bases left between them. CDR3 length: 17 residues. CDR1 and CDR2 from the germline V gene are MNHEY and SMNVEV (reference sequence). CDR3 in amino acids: CASSLLGRGGAGTEAFF. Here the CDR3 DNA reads TGTGCCAGCAGTTTATTGGGCAGGGGAGGGGCAGGGACTGAAGCTTTCTTT.

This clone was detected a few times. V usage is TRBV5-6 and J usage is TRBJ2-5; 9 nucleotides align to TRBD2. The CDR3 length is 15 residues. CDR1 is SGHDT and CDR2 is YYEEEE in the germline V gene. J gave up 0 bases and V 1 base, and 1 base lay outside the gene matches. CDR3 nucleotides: TGTGCCAGCAGCTTGAGCGGGAGGAACCAAGAGACCCAGTACTTC. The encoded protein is CASSLSGRNQETQYF.

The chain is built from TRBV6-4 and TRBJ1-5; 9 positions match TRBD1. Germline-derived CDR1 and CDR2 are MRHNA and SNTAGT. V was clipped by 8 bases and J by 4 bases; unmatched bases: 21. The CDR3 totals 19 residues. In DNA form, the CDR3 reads TGTGCCAGCCGAGACAGGGGGGCCCTTAAAGCCCGAGGGAATCAGCCCCAGCATTTT. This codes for CASRDRGALKARGNQPQHF.

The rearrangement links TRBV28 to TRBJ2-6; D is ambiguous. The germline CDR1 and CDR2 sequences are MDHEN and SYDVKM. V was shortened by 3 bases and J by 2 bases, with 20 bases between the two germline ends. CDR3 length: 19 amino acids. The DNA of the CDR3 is TGTGCCAGCAGTTTCAGTAGTTTCGCGGTAAATACTGGGGCCAACGTCCTGACTTTC. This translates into CASSFSSFAVNTGANVLTF.

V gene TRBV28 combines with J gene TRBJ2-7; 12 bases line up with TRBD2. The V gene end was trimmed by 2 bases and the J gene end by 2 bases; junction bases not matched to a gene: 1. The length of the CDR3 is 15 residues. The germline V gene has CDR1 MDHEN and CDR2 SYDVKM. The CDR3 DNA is TGTGCCAGCAGTTTAGCTAGCGGGAGGGCCTACGAGCAGTACTTC. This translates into CASSLASGRAYEQYF.

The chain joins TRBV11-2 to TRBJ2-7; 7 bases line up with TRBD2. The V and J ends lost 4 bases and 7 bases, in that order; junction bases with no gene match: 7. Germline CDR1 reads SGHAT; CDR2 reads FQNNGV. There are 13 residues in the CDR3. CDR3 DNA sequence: TGTGCCAGCAGCTCAAGACTAGCATGGGAGCAGTACTTC. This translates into CASSSRLAWEQYF.

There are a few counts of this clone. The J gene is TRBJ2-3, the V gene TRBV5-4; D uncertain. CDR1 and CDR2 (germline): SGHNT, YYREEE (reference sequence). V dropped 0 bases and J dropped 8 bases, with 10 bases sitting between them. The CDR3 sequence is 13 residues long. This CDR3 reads CASSLGREATQYF. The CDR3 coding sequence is TGTGCCAGCAGCTTGGGTAGGGAAGCTACGCAGTATTTT.

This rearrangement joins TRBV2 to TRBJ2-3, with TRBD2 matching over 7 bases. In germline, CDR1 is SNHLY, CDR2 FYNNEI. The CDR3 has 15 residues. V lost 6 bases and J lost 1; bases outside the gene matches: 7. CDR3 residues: CASRSAGVRTDTQYF. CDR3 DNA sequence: TGTGCCAGCAGATCGGCGGGAGTTCGCACAGATACGCAGTATTTT. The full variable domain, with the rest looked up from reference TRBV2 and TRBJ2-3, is EPEVTQTPSHQVTQMGQEVILRCVPISNHLYFYWYRQILGQKVEFLVSFYNNEISEKSEIFDDQFSVERPDGSNFTLKIRSTKLEDSAMYFCASRSAGVRTDTQYFGPGTRLTVL.